Sequencing of this TCR beta chain was carried out in a study of cytomegalovirus exposure and HLA in healthy donors. Findings and limits, study-wide: The authors confirmed in vitro that three CMV-associated chains were specific for CMV antigens. The dataset shows that most TCR sequences were rare, while some public TCRs occurred in many donors.

This PCR relied on a set of 60 Vbeta primers and 13 Jbeta primers. Generated by immunoSEQ multiplex PCR, the TCRdb table keeps only in-frame clones and is missing some. Among 65,000 to 70,000 clones listed, roughly 70% were seen once. With regard to this clone: Antigen unknown.

Nominally healthy donors provided the samples, though records likely missed some immune exposures. Germline V gene data show CDR1 as SGHVS and CDR2 as FNYEAQ. V lost 2 bases and J lost 1; bases outside the gene matches: 4. There are 15 residues in the CDR3. The gene calls are TRBV7-6 and TRBJ2-5; 7 bases match TRBD2. This TCR came from a woman between 25 and 40 years old in good health and CMV-seronegative. The sequenced sample consisted of PBMCs. The CDR3 bases are TGTGCCAGCAGCTTACGTCCTAGCGGCCAAGAGACCCAGTACTTC. Protein sequence: CASSLRPSGQETQYF.